One sample yielded the 18 T cell receptor beta chains listed below, sequenced in a study of shared clonotypes between healthy human individuals. Assay: immunoSEQ multiplex PCR; the TCRdb copy retains only in-frame clones and omits some. The sample lists around 2.1 million clones; 93% were seen once. The naive CD8 fraction comprised CD45RO-negative cells positively selected for CCR7 and excluded terminally differentiated effector memory CD45RA+ cells. The sample taken for sequencing was naive CD8+ T cells from PBMCs. The source of these receptors is a man younger than 35 in good health. Some clones in this sample may be carry-over from other donors' samples.

The chain combines TRBV10-1 with TRBJ2-1; a possible D gene is TRBD2 (5 bases). V was cut by 2 bases and J by 10 bases, with 24 bases left in between. The germline V gene has CDR1 WNHNN and CDR2 SYGVQD (reference sequence). The CDR3 runs to 17 residues. CDR3 protein: CASSEAFEGLVTSEQFF. CDR3 coding DNA: TGCGCCAGCAGTGAGGCATTTGAGGGCCTAGTGACTTCCGAGCAGTTCTTC.

Regarding this clone: The same CDR3 also results from other DNA sequences found in this sample. The chain couples TRBV13 to TRBJ2-7; D unresolved. Trimming left V 0 bases short and J 0 bases short, with 3 bases between. The CDR3 runs 13 residues. Germline lookup yields CDR1 PRHDT and CDR2 FYEKMQ (reference sequence). CDR3 coding DNA: TGTGCCAGCAGCTTAGGTCTCTCCTACGAGCAGTACTTC. This gives the protein CASSLGLSYEQYF.

The gene calls are TRBV19 and TRBJ1-2; D might be TRBD1 (6 bases). V shed 5 bases and J shed 3 bases, with 19 bases lying between them. The CDR3 totals 16 residues. Looked up from germline, CDR1 is LNHDA and CDR2 is SQIVND (reference sequence). CDR3 sequence reads: CASSGPLRGGDYGYTF. CDR3 sequence (DNA): TGTGCCAGTAGTGGCCCCCTCAGGGGAGGCGACTATGGCTACACCTTC.

The chain carries TRBV28 and TRBJ2-2; D might be TRBD1 or TRBD2, each matching 5 bases. Germline V CDR1 and CDR2: MDHEN, SYDVKM. The CDR3 covers 15 residues. V was pared by 6 bases and J by 9 bases, with 20 bases between. The DNA of the CDR3 is TGTGCCAGCAGCCCGGGGCCGCGCACGAGCAGGGAGCTGTTTTTT. Translated: CASSPGPRTSRELFF.

The chain is built from TRBV7-6 and TRBJ2-7; TRBD2 is a possible D gene (6 bases). Germline V gene lookup returns CDR1 SGHVS and CDR2 FNYEAQ. The length of the CDR3 is 18 residues. V was pared by 1 base and J by 4 bases, with 23 bases between. CDR3 loop: CASSLVARREGFAYEQYF. In DNA, the CDR3 is TGTGCCAGCAGCTTAGTCGCACGGAGGGAAGGTTTTGCGTACGAGCAGTACTTC.

The J gene is TRBJ2-7, the V gene TRBV27; D possibly uses TRBD1 or TRBD2 (6 bases each). Per the germline V gene, CDR1 is MNHEY and CDR2 is SMNVEV (reference sequence). Trimming removed 3 bases from V and 6 bases from J, with 15 bases in between. The CDR3 contains 14 residues. The CDR3 nucleotides read TGTGCCAGCAGTTTGGGGGGCCTATTCTCCGAGCAGTACTTC. As protein: CASSLGGLFSEQYF.

The V call is TRBV9, the J call TRBJ2-3; D possibly corresponds to TRBD2 (6 bases). Germline assignment: CDR1 SGDLS and CDR2 YYNGEE. With 6 bases removed from V and 3 bases from J, the gap between germline ends came to 17 bases. This CDR3 has 15 amino acids. DNA for the CDR3: TGTGCCAGCACCGAACACGGGGGATTGACAGATACGCAGTATTTT. It specifies CASTEHGGLTDTQYF.

The rearrangement uses TRBV5-5 and TRBJ2-2, with D possibly being TRBD2 (5 bases). CDR1 and CDR2 from the germline V gene are SGHKS and YYEKEE (reference sequence). The CDR3 totals 14 residues. V dropped 3 bases and J dropped 3 bases, with 9 bases sitting between them. CDR3 residues: CASSYSGDTGELFF. Here the CDR3 DNA reads TGTGCCAGCAGCTATTCCGGGGACACCGGGGAGCTGTTTTTT.

The J gene is TRBJ2-4, the V gene TRBV5-8, with a tentative D call TRBD2 (6 bases). Trimming left V 4 bases short and J 4 bases short, with 15 bases between. The CDR3 length is 15 residues. Germline loops: CDR1 SGHTS, CDR2 YDEGEE. CDR3 in DNA: TGTGCCAGCAGCGTACCCGGGAGAGAGAAAAACATTCAGTACTTC. This translates into CASSVPGREKNIQYF.

The chain is built from TRBV27 and TRBJ2-5; TRBD2 might be the D (6 bases). CDR1 is MNHEY, CDR2 SMNVEV, per germline (reference sequence). This CDR3 region has 9 residues. V was pared by 9 bases and J by 11 bases, with 10 bases between. The CDR3 loop is CARGGWQYF. The CDR3 DNA is TGTGCCAGGGGGGGATGGCAGTACTTC.

V and J are TRBV7-2 and TRBJ2-3; no reliable D call. V was clipped by 5 bases and J by 4 bases, with 10 bases between them. Germline assignment: CDR1 SGHTA and CDR2 FQGNSA. This CDR3 has 13 amino acids. CDR3: CASSPWMPDTQYF. The CDR3 DNA reads TGTGCCAGCAGCCCCTGGATGCCAGATACGCAGTATTTT.

For this clone: This same CDR3 is encoded by further DNA sequences in the sample. The chain employs TRBV10-3 and TRBJ2-7; no firm D call. CDR3 size: 11 residues. Trimming left V 6 bases short and J 3 bases short, with 6 bases between. Germline lookup yields CDR1 ENHRY and CDR2 SYGVKD. As DNA, the CDR3 is TGTGCCATCAGCCGGAGCTACGAGCAGTACTTC. Protein product: CAISRSYEQYF.

This chain connects TRBV27 to TRBJ1-1; D is unresolved. V was shortened by 2 bases and J by 1 base, with 8 bases between the two germline ends. Germline V lookup: CDR1 MNHEY, CDR2 SMNVEV (reference sequence). The CDR3 spans 14 residues. CDR3 nucleotides: TGTGCCAGCAGTTTAGAGGGAAAGAACACTGAAGCTTTCTTT. It encodes CASSLEGKNTEAFF.

The chain uses TRBV29-1 and TRBJ1-2; maybe TRBD1 (5 bases). Trimming pared 3 bases from V and 3 bases from J, leaving 14 bases between. Germline V lookup: CDR1 SQVTM, CDR2 ANQGSEA. The CDR3 runs to 14 residues. CDR3 sequence: CSVEERDLDYGYTF. The CDR3 DNA reads as TGCAGCGTTGAGGAGCGGGACCTCGACTATGGCTACACCTTC.

The chain couples TRBV27 to TRBJ2-2; D remains ambiguous. The CDR3 contains 14 residues. CDR1 and CDR2 from the germline V gene are MNHEY and SMNVEV (reference sequence). The V and J ends lost 6 bases and 4 bases respectively, with 12 bases between them. The CDR3 DNA sequence: TGTGCCAGCAGCCTTATAGGGTTCACCGGGGAGCTGTTTTTT. Its protein is CASSLIGFTGELFF.

The V call is TRBV7-6, the J call TRBJ2-7, with a possible D match to TRBD2 (8 bases). The CDR3 is 16 amino acids. Germline lookup yields CDR1 SGHVS and CDR2 FNYEAQ. Trimming left V 5 bases short and J 3 bases short, with 20 bases between. In nucleotides, the CDR3 is TGTGCCAGCAGCCCCAGGGGGTCGCGGGAGGACTACGAGCAGTACTTC. Translated, it gives CASSPRGSREDYEQYF.

This chain uses TRBV7-9 with TRBJ2-4; 10 bases agree with TRBD2. This CDR3 is built from 13 residues. Germline trimming cut 5 bases from V and 7 bases from J; bases unmatched to any gene: 2. Germline V gene sequence: CDR1 SEHNR, CDR2 FQNEAQ (reference sequence). Here the CDR3 DNA reads TGTGCCAGCAGCGGGACTAGCGCGAACATTCAGTACTTC. This codes for CASSGTSANIQYF. The variable domain in full, completed from reference TRBV7-9 and TRBJ2-4, reads DTGVSQNPRHKITKRGQNVTFRCDPISEHNRLYWYRQTLGQGPEFLTYFQNEAQLEKSRLLSDRFSAERPKGSFSTLEIQRTEQGDSAMYLCASSGTSANIQYFGAGTRLSVL.

The DNA for the CDR3 is TGTGCCAGCTCCGGCAGGCCCATTGGAAACACCATATATTTT. Translating it yields CASSGRPIGNTIYF. The chain is built from TRBV27 and TRBJ1-3; no clear D. The CDR3 has 14 amino acids. Trimming shortened V by 8 bases and J by 3 bases, and 14 bases separated the two germline ends. Germline V lookup: CDR1 MNHEY, CDR2 SMNVEV (reference sequence).